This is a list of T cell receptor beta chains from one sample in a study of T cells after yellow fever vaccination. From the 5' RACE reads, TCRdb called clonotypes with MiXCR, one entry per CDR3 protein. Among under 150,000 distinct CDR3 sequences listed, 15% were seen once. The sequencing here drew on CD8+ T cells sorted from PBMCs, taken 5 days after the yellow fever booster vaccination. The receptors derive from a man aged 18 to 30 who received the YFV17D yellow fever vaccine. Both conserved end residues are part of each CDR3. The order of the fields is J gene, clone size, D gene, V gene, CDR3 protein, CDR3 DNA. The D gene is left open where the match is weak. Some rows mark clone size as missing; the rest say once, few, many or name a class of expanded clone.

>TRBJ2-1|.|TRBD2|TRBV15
CATSNGGAPYNEQFF
TGTGCCACCAGCAACGGGGGGGCACCCTACAATGAGCAGTTCTTC
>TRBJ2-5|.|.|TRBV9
CASSVGGETQYF
TGTGCCAGCAGCGTAGGGGGAGAGACCCAGTACTTC
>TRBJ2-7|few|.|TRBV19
CASSPTDGYLYEQYF
TGTGCCAGTAGTCCGACGGACGGATATCTCTACGAGCAGTACTTC
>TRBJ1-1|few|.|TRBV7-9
CASSNYRVTDTEAFF
TGTGCCAGCAGCAACTACAGGGTCACGGACACTGAAGCTTTCTTT
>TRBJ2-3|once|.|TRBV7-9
CASSSTRLAGGGDTKYF
TGTGCCAGCAGCTCTACCCGACTAGCAGGGGGTGGAGATACGAAGTATTTT
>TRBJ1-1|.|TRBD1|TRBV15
CATSRVDRVPDAEAFF
TGTGCCACCAGCAGAGTAGACAGGGTACCGGACGCTGAAGCTTTCTTT
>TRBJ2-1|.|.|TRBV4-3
CASSLTYGRAGEQFF
TGCGCCAGCAGCCTAACATATGGCAGGGCCGGAGAGCAGTTCTTC
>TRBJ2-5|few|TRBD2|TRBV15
CATSQQATSGVSETQYF
TGTGCCACCAGCCAGCAGGCGACTAGCGGGGTGTCGGAGACCCAGTACTTC
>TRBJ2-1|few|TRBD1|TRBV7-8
CASSLRDSPYNEQFF
TGTGCCAGCAGCCTCCGGGACAGCCCCTACAATGAGCAGTTCTTC
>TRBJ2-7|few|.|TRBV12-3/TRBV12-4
CASSLAKYEQYF
TGTGCCAGCAGTCTTGCTAAATACGAGCAGTACTTC
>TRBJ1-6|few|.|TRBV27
CASSVRVDNSPLHF
TGTGCCAGCAGTGTAAGGGTCGATAATTCACCCCTCCACTTT